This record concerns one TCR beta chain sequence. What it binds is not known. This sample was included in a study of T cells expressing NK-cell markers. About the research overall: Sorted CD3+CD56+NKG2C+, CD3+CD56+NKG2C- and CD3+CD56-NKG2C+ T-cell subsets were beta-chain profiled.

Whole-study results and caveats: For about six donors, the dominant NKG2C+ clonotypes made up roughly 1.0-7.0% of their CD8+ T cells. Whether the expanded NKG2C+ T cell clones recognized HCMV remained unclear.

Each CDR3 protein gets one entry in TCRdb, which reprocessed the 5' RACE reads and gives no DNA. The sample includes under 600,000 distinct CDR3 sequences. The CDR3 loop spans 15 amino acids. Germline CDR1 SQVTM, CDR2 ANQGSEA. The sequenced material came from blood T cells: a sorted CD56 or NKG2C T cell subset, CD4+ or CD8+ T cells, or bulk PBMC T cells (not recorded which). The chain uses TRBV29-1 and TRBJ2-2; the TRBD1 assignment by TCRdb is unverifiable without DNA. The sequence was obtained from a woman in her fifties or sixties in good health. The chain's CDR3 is CSAATGGMITGELFF.